The rows below give T cell receptor beta chains drawn from one sample of a study of CD8+ T cells in alopecia areata. Method: immunoSEQ multiplex PCR; TCRdb's copy keeps in-frame clones and lacks some. The table records fewer than 250,000 clones, less than 50% of them present only once. The sample was CD4+ T cells sorted from blood, taken at approximately week 37, from a patient treated with tofacitinib. Source of these receptors: a human donor with alopecia areata. Each CDR3 is given with its conserved first and last residue. The D gene is left open where the match is weak. Not every row has a clone size; where given, it reads once, few, many or a size class.

V: TRBV11-2
J: TRBJ2-1
size: .
D: .
CDR3: CASSLVQTNEQFF
DNA: TGTGCCAGCAGCTTAGTCCAGACCAATGAGCAGTTCTTC

V: TRBV6-5
J: TRBJ1-5
size: few
D: .
CDR3: CASSTLGSNQPQHF
DNA: TGTGCCAGCAGCACCCTCGGGAGCAATCAGCCCCAGCATTTT

V: TRBV18
J: TRBJ2-5
size: few
D: .
CDR3: CASSARGGETQYF
DNA: TGTGCCAGCTCTGCAAGAGGAGGGGAGACCCAGTACTTC

V: TRBV9
J: TRBJ2-4
size: .
D: .
CDR3: CASSVDLAKNIQYF
DNA: TGTGCCAGCAGCGTAGATCTAGCCAAAAACATTCAGTACTTC

V: TRBV7-9
J: TRBJ2-7
size: once
D: .
CDR3: CASSRTNYEQYF
DNA: TGTGCCAGCAGCCGGACTAATTACGAGCAGTACTTC

V: TRBV7-8
J: TRBJ1-1
size: .
D: .
CDR3: CASSLWGRGMNTEAFF
DNA: TGTGCCAGCAGCTTGTGGGGGCGGGGGATGAACACTGAAGCTTTCTTT

V: TRBV4-1
J: TRBJ2-7
size: .
D: TRBD2
CDR3: CASSRTSAYEQYF
DNA: TGCGCCAGCAGTCGGACTAGCGCTTACGAGCAGTACTTC

V: TRBV30
J: TRBJ1-4
size: .
D: .
CDR3: CAFYATTNEKLFF
DNA: TGTGCCTTCTATGCAACAACTAATGAAAAACTGTTTTTT

V: TRBV30
J: TRBJ2-5
size: .
D: .
CDR3: CAWSGAGSQETQYF
DNA: TGTGCCTGGAGCGGGGCAGGGTCTCAAGAGACCCAGTACTTC

V: TRBV6-5
J: TRBJ2-7
size: once
D: TRBD2
CDR3: CASSYSGTSGSYEQYF
DNA: TGTGCCAGCAGTTATTCCGGGACTAGCGGATCCTACGAGCAGTACTTC

V: TRBV25-1
J: TRBJ2-3
size: .
D: .
CDR3: CASSEYEADTQYF
DNA: TGTGCCAGCAGTGAATACGAAGCAGATACGCAGTATTTT

V: TRBV2
J: TRBJ2-1
size: .
D: TRBD1
CDR3: CASRSPGQGIYEQFF
DNA: TGTGCCAGCAGGAGCCCAGGACAGGGGATTTATGAGCAGTTCTTC

V: TRBV5-1
J: TRBJ2-2
size: .
D: .
CDR3: CASSPGLNGELFF
DNA: TGCGCCAGCAGCCCAGGACTGAACGGGGAGCTGTTTTTT

V: TRBV30
J: TRBJ1-2
size: .
D: .
CDR3: CAWSVGDYGYTF
DNA: TGTGCCTGGAGTGTAGGGGACTATGGCTACACCTTC

V: TRBV28
J: TRBJ1-2
size: .
D: TRBD1
CDR3: CASSSGQENYGYTF
DNA: TGTGCCAGCAGTTCCGGACAGGAAAACTATGGCTACACCTTC

V: TRBV5-6
J: TRBJ1-2
size: few
D: .
CDR3: CASSPTRAGLLSGGYTF
DNA: TGTGCCAGCAGTCCTACAAGGGCAGGCCTTTTAAGCGGTGGCTACACCTTC

V: TRBV2
J: TRBJ2-3
size: .
D: .
CDR3: CASSQDRRGTDTQYF
DNA: TGTGCCAGCAGCCAAGACAGGAGGGGCACAGATACGCAGTATTTT

V: TRBV6-5
J: TRBJ1-4
size: .
D: .
CDR3: CASSYSSLGEKLFF
DNA: TGTGCCAGCAGTTACAGTTCCCTGGGTGAAAAACTGTTTTTT

V: TRBV18
J: TRBJ1-2
size: .
D: TRBD1
CDR3: CASSPPPGTGPRPYGYTF
DNA: TGTGCCAGCTCACCACCTCCGGGGACAGGTCCACGACCCTATGGCTACACCTTC

V: TRBV20-1
J: TRBJ2-5
size: few
D: .
CDR3: CSVAGETQYF
DNA: TGCAGTGTTGCAGGGGAGACCCAGTACTTC

V: TRBV29-1
J: TRBJ1-1
size: .
D: .
CDR3: CSAEGLVTEAFF
DNA: TGCAGCGCCGAGGGATTGGTCACTGAAGCTTTCTTT

V: TRBV5-6
J: TRBJ1-1
size: .
D: .
CDR3: CASSPGPGEAFF
DNA: TGTGCCAGCAGCCCAGGGCCCGGCGAAGCTTTCTTT

V: TRBV7-2
J: TRBJ2-7
size: few
D: .
CDR3: CAPPPSEQYF
DNA: TGTGCGCCCCCCCCCTCCGAGCAGTACTTC

V: TRBV29-1
J: TRBJ1-2
size: .
D: TRBD1
CDR3: CSVEGGQGNYGYTF
DNA: TGCAGCGTTGAAGGGGGACAGGGGAACTATGGCTACACCTTC

V: TRBV4-3
J: TRBJ2-1
size: .
D: TRBD2
CDR3: CASSQEKVQREGDNEQFF
DNA: TGCGCCAGCAGCCAAGAGAAGGTTCAGCGGGAGGGAGACAATGAGCAGTTCTTC

V: TRBV28
J: TRBJ2-1
size: .
D: .
CDR3: CASSFSSTYNEQFF
DNA: TGTGCCAGCAGTTTTTCCAGCACCTACAATGAGCAGTTCTTC

V: TRBV4-1
J: TRBJ1-2
size: .
D: .
CDR3: CASSQGGGPHGYTF
DNA: TGCGCCAGCAGCCAAGGGGGGGGGCCCCATGGCTACACCTTC